One sample yielded the 26 T cell receptor beta chains listed below, sequenced in a study of cytomegalovirus exposure and HLA in healthy donors. This table comes from immunoSEQ multiplex PCR, and its TCRdb copy is limited to in-frame clones, with some not included. The data hold about 160,000 clones, with about 88% observed a single time. The material sequenced was PBMCs. The source is a man younger than 30 in good health and CMV-seronegative.

The genes are TRBV15 and TRBJ2-3, with TRBD2 as a possible D gene (6 bases). The CDR3 has 14 residues. Per the germline V gene, CDR1 is LNHNV and CDR2 is YYDKDF (reference sequence). Trimming removed 5 bases from V and 5 bases from J, with 14 bases in between. As DNA, the CDR3 is TGTGCCACCAGCCAAATGGTGGGGGGAGATACGCAGTATTTT. Translation gives CATSQMVGGDTQYF.

The chain has TRBV5-1 and TRBJ2-3, with 9 bases that match TRBD2. Germline V gene data show CDR1 as SGHRS and CDR2 as YFSETQ. Unmatched junction bases numbered 6, after V lost 3 bases and J lost 1 base. The CDR3 runs 16 residues. CDR3 sequence: CASSSRLAVGTDTQYF. The CDR3 DNA reads as TGCGCCAGCAGCTCTAGACTAGCGGTTGGCACAGATACGCAGTATTTT.

CDR3 loop: CASSLWGTGKGDEKLFF. DNA for the CDR3: TGCGCCAGCAGCTTGTGGGGGACAGGGAAAGGTGATGAAAAACTGTTTTTT. The chain joins TRBV5-1 to TRBJ1-4; 9 bases are shared with TRBD1. The CDR3 consists of 17 residues. Germline CDR1 and CDR2: SGHRS and YFSETQ. V lost 1 base and J lost 6; bases outside the gene matches: 10. Full variable domain (remainder filled in from reference TRBV5-1 and TRBJ1-4): KAGVTQTPRYLIKTRGQQVTLSCSPISGHRSVSWYQQTPGQGLQFLFEYFSETQRNKGNFPGRFSGRQFSNSRSEMNVSTLELGDSALYLCASSLWGTGKGDEKLFFGSGTQLSVL.

This chain uses TRBV6-5 with TRBJ2-7, with a possible D match to TRBD1 (5 bases). The CDR3 has 16 amino acids. Germline CDR1 is MNHEY and CDR2 is SVGAGI. V lost 0 bases, J lost 0 bases, and 12 bases lay in between. The CDR3 region has the DNA TGTGCCAGCAGTTACTCGATGCAGGGCAGCTCCTACGAGCAGTACTTC. Its protein product is CASSYSMQGSSYEQYF.

The chain carries TRBV10-3 and TRBJ1-1, with a weak D call TRBD1 (6 bases). Per germline, CDR1 ENHRY and CDR2 SYGVKD. This CDR3 comprises 13 residues. The V end was cut by 6 bases, the J end by 1 base, with 9 bases between. CDR3 DNA sequence: TGTGCCATCAGGCAGGGGCCGAACACTGAAGCTTTCTTT. Residues: CAIRQGPNTEAFF.

The chain carries TRBV7-6 and TRBJ2-2; TRBD1 matches at 10 bases. The CDR3 loop spans 18 amino acids. In germline, CDR1 is SGHVS, CDR2 FNYEAQ. The trim removed 1 base at V and 7 bases at J, leaving 12 bases unmatched. CDR3 nucleotides: TGTGCCAGCAGCTTAGAAGAGACAGGGGGCGGTCGGGTCGGGGAGCTGTTTTTT. Translating gives CASSLEETGGGRVGELFF.

This clone occurred once. The chain combines TRBV4-2 with TRBJ2-3; 7 bases are shared with TRBD2. Germline V gene data show CDR1 as LGHNA and CDR2 as YNFKEQ. The CDR3 covers 19 residues. The V gene end was trimmed by 1 base and the J gene end by 0 bases; junction bases not matched to a gene: 13. CDR3 nucleotide sequence: TGTGCCAGCAGCCAAGTTAGGCTAGCGGAGTACCCTAGCACAGATACGCAGTATTTT. It is translated as CASSQVRLAEYPSTDTQYF.

There are a few counts of this clone. The CDR3 here is CASSPRTSGGYNEQFF. In DNA, the CDR3 is TGTGCCAGCAGCCCGCGGACTAGCGGGGGGTACAATGAGCAGTTCTTC. J is TRBJ2-1 and V is TRBV7-2; 14 nucleotides match TRBD2. Per the germline V gene, CDR1 is SGHTA and CDR2 is FQGNSA. With V trimmed by 5 bases and J by 4 bases, 4 bases remained unmatched. There are 16 residues in the CDR3. Full variable domain (missing parts from reference TRBV7-2 and TRBJ2-1): GAGVSQSPSNKVTEKGKDVELRCDPISGHTALYWYRQSLGQGLEFLIYFQGNSAPDKSGLPSDRFSAERTGGSVSTLTIQRTQQEDSAVYLCASSPRTSGGYNEQFFGPGTRLTVL.

The V gene is TRBV13, the J gene TRBJ1-1; tentatively, D is TRBD1 (6 bases). Per germline, CDR1 PRHDT and CDR2 FYEKMQ (reference sequence). V lost 6 bases and J 5 bases, leaving 13 bases between the germline ends. The CDR3 is made up of 13 amino acids. The CDR3 is CASSRGGRTEAFF. DNA of the CDR3: TGTGCCAGCAGTAGGGGGGGGAGGACTGAAGCTTTCTTT.

This rearrangement joins TRBV5-6 to TRBJ1-6; D unclear. V lost 3 bases to trimming and J lost 5 bases, with 12 bases between them. The CDR3 is 15 amino acids. Germline CDR1 and CDR2: SGHDT and YYEEEE. The chain's CDR3 is CASSYRGVNNSPLHF. As DNA, the CDR3 is TGTGCCAGCAGCTACCGAGGTGTAAATAATTCACCCCTCCACTTT.

The chain recombines TRBV6-1 with TRBJ1-2; 10 nucleotides align to TRBD1. The germline gives CDR1 MNHNS, CDR2 SASEGT. The CDR3 is made up of 16 amino acids. With V trimmed by 4 bases and J by 4 bases, 9 bases remained unmatched. The CDR3 loop reads CASSGATGGGLYGYTF. DNA for the CDR3: TGTGCCAGCAGTGGAGCGACAGGGGGCGGTCTCTATGGCTACACCTTC.

The rearrangement links TRBV27 to TRBJ2-2, with TRBD1 as a possible D gene (5 bases). Germline lookup yields CDR1 MNHEY and CDR2 SMNVEV (reference sequence). Trimming took off 3 bases at V and 0 bases at J, with 8 bases between the two ends. CDR3 length: 15 residues. The CDR3 loop is CASSFWGANTGELFF. The DNA of the CDR3 is TGTGCCAGCAGTTTTTGGGGCGCGAACACCGGGGAGCTGTTTTTT.

The rearrangement uses TRBV28 and TRBJ1-5; D is unclear. This CDR3 spans 14 amino acids. V dropped 3 bases and J dropped 1 base, with 7 bases sitting between them. CDR1 is MDHEN and CDR2 is SYDVKM in the germline V gene. The CDR3 sequence: CASSLVTSNQPQHF. The CDR3 DNA sequence: TGTGCCAGCAGTTTGGTCACAAGCAATCAGCCCCAGCATTTT.

Of note for this clone: One end of the junction does not line up with germline, which may come from a read error. This rearrangement joins TRBV6-4 to TRBJ2-5; 7 bases are shared with TRBD1. The CDR3 runs to 15 residues. Germline CDR1 is MRHNA and CDR2 is SNTAGT. The CDR3 coding sequence is TGTGCCAGCAGAGACTATGACAGGGTATTGGAGACCCAGTACTTC. As protein: CASRDYDRVLETQYF.

V usage is TRBV12-5 and J usage is TRBJ2-1; 8 positions agree with TRBD2. Germline V lookup: CDR1 LGHNT, CDR2 FRNRAP. The CDR3 loop spans 13 amino acids. The ends lost 2 bases at V and 6 bases at J; junction bases unmatched: 0. The CDR3 protein is CASGLTSGNEQFF. For the CDR3, the DNA is TGTGCTAGTGGTTTGACTAGCGGCAATGAGCAGTTCTTC.

V usage is TRBV2 and J usage is TRBJ2-7, with TRBD2 matching over 7 bases. J was trimmed by 3 bases and V by 4 bases; bases with no gene match: 3. Germline assignment: CDR1 SNHLY and CDR2 FYNNEI. CDR3 length equals 13 residues. This CDR3 is CASSVGGGYEQYV. CDR3 DNA sequence: TGTGCCAGCAGTGTTGGCGGGGGCTACGAGCAGTACGTC.

Here the CDR3 reads CASSMGQGGEKLFF. As DNA, the CDR3 is TGTGCCAGCAGTATGGGACAGGGCGGCGAAAAACTGTTTTTT. The chain combines TRBV2 with TRBJ1-4, with 9 bases aligning to TRBD1. The CDR3 length is 14 residues. V shed 5 bases and J 8 bases; nucleotides not matched to a gene: 6. Germline V gene data show CDR1 as SNHLY and CDR2 as FYNNEI. Supplemented by reference TRBV2 and TRBJ1-4, the full variable domain reads EPEVTQTPSHQVTQMGQEVILRCVPISNHLYFYWYRQILGQKVEFLVSFYNNEISEKSEIFDDQFSVERPDGSNFTLKIRSTKLEDSAMYFCASSMGQGGEKLFFGSGTQLSVL.

The chain uses TRBV11-3 and TRBJ2-2; 11 bases line up with TRBD1. V shed 3 bases and J 7 bases; nucleotides not matched to a gene: 4. The CDR3 is 15 amino acids. CDR1 is SGHNT and CDR2 is YENEEA in the germline V gene. CDR3 residues: CASSFGTGGIGELFF. In DNA, the CDR3 is TGTGCCAGCAGCTTCGGGACAGGGGGTATCGGGGAGCTGTTTTTT.

There are a few counts of this clone. The chain recombines TRBV7-8 with TRBJ2-6, with a weak D call TRBD1 (5 bases). V was clipped by 1 base and J by 0 bases, with 10 bases between them. CDR1 SGHVS and CDR2 FQNEAQ come from the germline V gene. The CDR3 is made up of 17 amino acids. CDR3 nucleotide sequence: TGTGCCAGCAGCTTAGTACAGGCTTACTCTGGGGCCAACGTCCTGACTTTC. This encodes CASSLVQAYSGANVLTF. The full variable domain, with the rest looked up from reference TRBV7-8 and TRBJ2-6, is GAGVSQSPRYKVAKRGQDVALRCDPISGHVSLFWYQQALGQGPEFLTYFQNEAQLDKSGLPSDRFFAERPEGSVSTLKIQRTQQEDSAVYLCASSLVQAYSGANVLTFGAGSRLTVL.

The chain uses TRBV19 and TRBJ2-7; D not certain. From germline, CDR1 is LNHDA and CDR2 SQIVND (reference sequence). The CDR3 consists of 15 residues. V shed 5 bases and J shed 4 bases, with 18 bases lying between them. The CDR3 DNA sequence: TGTGCCAGTAGTCACTGGGCCGACGGCTCATACGAGCAGTACTTC. Amino acids: CASSHWADGSYEQYF.

The genes are TRBV2 and TRBJ2-1; maybe TRBD1 (6 bases). V lost 6 bases and J lost 6, with 18 bases in between. The CDR3 length is 15 residues. CDR1 and CDR2 (germline): SNHLY, FYNNEI. The CDR3 region is CASRELTGLRNEQFF. Here the CDR3 DNA reads TGTGCCAGCAGGGAGTTGACAGGCTTGCGCAATGAGCAGTTCTTC.

The rearrangement links TRBV5-8 to TRBJ2-1; 7 bases fit TRBD1. Unmatched junction bases numbered 2, after V lost 0 bases and J lost 5 bases. The CDR3 runs 14 residues. Germline V gene lookup returns CDR1 SGHTS and CDR2 YDEGEE. CDR3 loop: CASSLGQGNNEQFF. CDR3 DNA sequence: TGTGCCAGCAGCTTGGGACAGGGTAACAATGAGCAGTTCTTC.

The V gene is TRBV7-8, the J gene TRBJ2-5; 14 nucleotides agree with TRBD2. Germline trimming cut 2 bases from V and 4 bases from J; bases unmatched to any gene: 9. Germline assignment: CDR1 SGHVS and CDR2 FQNEAQ. The CDR3 runs 18 residues. The DNA of the CDR3 is TGTGCCAGCAGCTTACCGAGACGACTAGCGGGAGGGCGAGAGACCCAGTACTTC. Protein sequence: CASSLPRRLAGGRETQYF.

The chain employs TRBV4-2 and TRBJ1-1; possible D gene TRBD1, 5 bases. The V gene lost 2 bases and the J gene lost 1 base, with 11 bases spanning the gap. In germline, CDR1 is LGHNA, CDR2 YNFKEQ. This CDR3 spans 15 amino acids. The CDR3 nucleotides are TGTGCCAGCAGCCAACCAGGACAAAAGAACACTGAAGCTTTCTTT. Amino acids: CASSQPGQKNTEAFF.

The V gene is TRBV4-1, the J gene TRBJ2-2; D might be TRBD2 (6 bases). Looked up from germline, CDR1 is MGHRA and CDR2 is YSYEKL. The V and J ends lost 1 base and 6 bases respectively, with 6 bases between them. The CDR3 loop spans 13 amino acids. The CDR3 here is CASSQGLAGELFF. Here the CDR3 DNA reads TGCGCCAGCAGCCAAGGACTAGCCGGGGAGCTGTTTTTT.

The J gene is TRBJ2-1, the V gene TRBV10-1, with D unresolved. The CDR3 has 13 amino acids. Germline-derived CDR1 and CDR2 are WNHNN and SYGVQD (reference sequence). Deletions cut 3 bases from V and 2 bases from J, with 5 bases between. CDR3 DNA sequence: TGCGCCAGCAGTGAAACGGCCTACAATGAGCAGTTCTTC. Translation gives CASSETAYNEQFF.